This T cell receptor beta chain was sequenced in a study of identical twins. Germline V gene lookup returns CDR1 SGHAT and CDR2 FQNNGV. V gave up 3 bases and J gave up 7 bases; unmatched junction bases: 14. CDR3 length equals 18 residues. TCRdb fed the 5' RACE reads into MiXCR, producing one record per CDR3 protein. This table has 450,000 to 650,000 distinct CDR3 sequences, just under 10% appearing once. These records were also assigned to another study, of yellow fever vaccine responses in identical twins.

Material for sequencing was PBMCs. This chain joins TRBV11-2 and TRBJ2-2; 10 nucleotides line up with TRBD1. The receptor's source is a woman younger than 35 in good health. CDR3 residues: CASSLVTRQGAKDGELFF. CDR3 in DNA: TGTGCCAGCAGCTTGGTGACACGACAGGGGGCGAAGGACGGGGAGCTGTTTTTT.